This paragraph reports one T cell receptor beta chain. Its antigen is currently unknown. The V gene's germline CDR1 is GTSNPN and CDR2 SVGIG (reference sequence). CDR3 length: 14 residues. V was shortened by 0 bases and J by 13 bases, with 19 bases between the two germline ends. Three rounds of nested PCR, following a modified ARM-PCR protocol, produced the TCRbeta library. Each CDR3 protein is one row after TCRdb ran MiXCR on the multiplex PCR reads. The repertoire holds fewer than 120,000 distinct CDR3 sequences, over 70% seen once, with approximately 24% in the top ten. The data derive from a study of tumor and adjacent non-tumor tissue in lung cancer. General study findings and limits: In normal lung, the top 100 clones were significantly more dominant than in tumor.

No cell sorting was done before RNA was extracted from the tissue. The chain uses TRBV30 and TRBJ1-5; D is perhaps TRBD1 (6 bases). The sample comprised lung tumor tissue. The TCR comes from a man in his 70s with non-small cell lung cancer. The chain's CDR3 is CAWSVPGDNQLQHF. The CDR3 DNA reads as TGTGCCTGGAGTGTACCCGGGGACAATCAGCTTCAGCATTTT.